The 4 T cell receptor beta chains below come from one sample, sequenced in a study of shared clonotypes between healthy human individuals. Method: immunoSEQ multiplex PCR; TCRdb's copy keeps in-frame clones and lacks some. The sample consists of approximately 330,000 clones, less than 75% of them appearing once. Input material: memory CD4+ T cells sorted from blood. Sample subset: CD45RA-negative fraction. The receptors were sampled from a man aged 25 to 45 in good health.

This clone was picked up a small number of times. The V and J genes are TRBV28 and TRBJ1-5, with D hard to call. In germline, CDR1 is MDHEN, CDR2 SYDVKM. Between the trimmed V and J ends, which lost 6 bases and 5 bases, there was a span of 8 bases. CDR3 length: 12 amino acids. CDR3 residues: CASSLTHQPQHF. The CDR3 bases are TGTGCCAGCAGCCTCACCCATCAGCCCCAGCATTTT.

The J gene is TRBJ2-1, the V gene TRBV7-9, with unresolved D. The CDR3 has 13 residues. V gave up 3 bases and J gave up 7 bases, with 10 bases separating them. The germline V gene has CDR1 SEHNR and CDR2 FQNEAQ (reference sequence). CDR3 protein: CASSFPGLNEQFF. The CDR3 DNA follows: TGTGCCAGCAGCTTCCCGGGCCTTAATGAGCAGTTCTTC.

J is TRBJ2-1 and V is TRBV11-2; TRBD2 is a possible D gene (6 bases). The CDR3 loop spans 17 amino acids. V was pared by 3 bases and J by 7 bases, with 22 bases between. Germline CDR1 reads SGHAT; CDR2 reads FQNNGV. CDR3 bases: TGTGCCAGCAGCTTTCTTCACGGGACTGGGCCCAAAAATGAGCAGTTCTTC. Encoded protein: CASSFLHGTGPKNEQFF.

V is TRBV11-2 and J is TRBJ1-3; D is ambiguous. The CDR3 spans 13 residues. Germline V gives CDR1 SGHAT, CDR2 FQNNGV. V was pared by 0 bases and J by 9 bases, with 9 bases between. The CDR3 reads CASSLDRVGTIYF. The CDR3 nucleotides read TGTGCCAGCAGCTTAGATCGGGTCGGCACCATATATTTT.